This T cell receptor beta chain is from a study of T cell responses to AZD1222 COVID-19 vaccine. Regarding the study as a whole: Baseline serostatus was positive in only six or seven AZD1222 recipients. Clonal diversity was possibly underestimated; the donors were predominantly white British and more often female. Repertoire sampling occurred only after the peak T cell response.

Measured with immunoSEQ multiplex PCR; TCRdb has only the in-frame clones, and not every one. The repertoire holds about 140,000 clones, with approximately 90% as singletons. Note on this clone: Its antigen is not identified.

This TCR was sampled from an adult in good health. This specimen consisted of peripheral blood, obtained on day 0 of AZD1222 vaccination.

CDR3 sequence: CASRGAGNQPQHF. CDR3 nucleotides: TGTGCCAGCAGAGGGGCGGGCAATCAGCCCCAGCATTTT. This chain uses TRBV4-2 with TRBJ1-5; a possible D gene is TRBD1 (5 bases). The CDR3 is 13 residues long. The V and J ends lost 6 bases and 2 bases respectively, with 8 bases between them. Germline loops: CDR1 LGHNA, CDR2 YNFKEQ.